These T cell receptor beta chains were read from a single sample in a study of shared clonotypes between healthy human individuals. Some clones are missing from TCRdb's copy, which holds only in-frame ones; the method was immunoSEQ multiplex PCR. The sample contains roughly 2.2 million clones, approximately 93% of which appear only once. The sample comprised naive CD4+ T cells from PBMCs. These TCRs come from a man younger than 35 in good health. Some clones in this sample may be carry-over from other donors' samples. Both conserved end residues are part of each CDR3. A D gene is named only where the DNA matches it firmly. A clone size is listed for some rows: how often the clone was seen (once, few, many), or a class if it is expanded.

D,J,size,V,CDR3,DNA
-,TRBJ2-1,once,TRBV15,CATSRGGSDNEQFF,TGTGCCACCAGCAGAGGGGGTTCGGACAATGAGCAGTTCTTC
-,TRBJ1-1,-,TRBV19,CASSTSGPLNTEAFF,TGTGCCAGTAGTACCTCTGGCCCGCTGAACACTGAAGCTTTCTTT
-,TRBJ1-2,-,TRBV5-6,CASSFWGADYGYTF,TGTGCCAGCAGCTTCTGGGGGGCAGACTATGGCTACACCTTC
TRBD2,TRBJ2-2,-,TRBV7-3,CASSQFGGGNTGELFF,TGTGCCAGCAGCCAGTTTGGCGGGGGGAACACCGGGGAGCTGTTTTTT
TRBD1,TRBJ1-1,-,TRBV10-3,CAISTPDRGMLVTEAFF,TGTGCCATCAGTACTCCGGACAGGGGAATGTTGGTCACTGAAGCTTTCTTT
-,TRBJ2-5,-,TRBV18,CASSLPGGLRETQYF,TGTGCCAGCTCACTCCCTGGGGGGCTGCGAGAGACCCAGTACTTC
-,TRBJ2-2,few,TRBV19,CASSPSGELFF,TGTGCCAGTAGTCCGTCCGGGGAGCTGTTTTTT
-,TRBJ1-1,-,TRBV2,CASSPGATTEAFF,TGTGCCAGCAGTCCAGGGGCGACCACTGAAGCTTTCTTT
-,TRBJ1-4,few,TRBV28,CASSLRGATNEKLFF,TGTGCCAGCAGTTTAAGGGGAGCAACTAATGAAAAACTGTTTTTT
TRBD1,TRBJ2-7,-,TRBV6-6,CASGWTGGYEQYF,TGTGCCAGCGGCTGGACAGGGGGCTACGAGCAGTACTTC
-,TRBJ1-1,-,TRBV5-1,CASSLLGPMNTEAFF,TGCGCCAGCAGCTTGTTAGGTCCCATGAACACTGAAGCTTTCTTT
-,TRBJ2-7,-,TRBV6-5,CASSYSSAGPYEQYF,TGTGCCAGCAGTTACTCCTCGGCCGGCCCCTACGAGCAGTACTTC
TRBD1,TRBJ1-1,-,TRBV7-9,CASSPRDSTEAFF,TGTGCCAGCAGCCCTAGGGACAGCACTGAAGCTTTCTTT
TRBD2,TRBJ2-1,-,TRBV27,CASSFAAGGEQFF,TGTGCCAGCAGTTTTGCAGCGGGAGGTGAGCAGTTCTTC
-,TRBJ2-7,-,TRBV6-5,CASSYSGLYEQYF,TGTGCCAGCAGTTACTCAGGATTGTACGAGCAGTACTTC
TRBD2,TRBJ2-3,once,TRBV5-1,CASSLGLAGGSGTDTQYF,TGCGCCAGCAGCTTGGGACTAGCGGGAGGATCGGGCACAGATACGCAGTATTTT
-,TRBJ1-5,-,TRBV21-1,CASSKYLGRDYSNQPQHF,TGTGCCAGCAGCAAGTATTTAGGCAGGGATTATAGCAATCAGCCCCAGCATTTT
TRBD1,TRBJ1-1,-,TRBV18,CASSPETGVNTEAFF,TGTGCCAGCTCACCAGAGACAGGGGTGAACACTGAAGCTTTCTTT
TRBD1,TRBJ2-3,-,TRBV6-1,CASSIAGTGVDTQYF,TGTGCCAGCAGTATAGCCGGGACAGGGGTTGATACGCAGTATTTT
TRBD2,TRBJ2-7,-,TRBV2,CASSSPGLGGEQYF,TGTGCCAGCAGTTCACCGGGACTAGGAGGCGAGCAGTACTTC
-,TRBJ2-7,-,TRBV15,CATSRGGEGGYEQYF,TGTGCCACCAGCAGAGGTGGTGAAGGGGGCTACGAGCAGTACTTC
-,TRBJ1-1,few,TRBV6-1,CASSERVQAPVGAFF,TGTGCCAGCAGCGAACGGGTACAGGCCCCGGTCGGAGCTTTCTTT
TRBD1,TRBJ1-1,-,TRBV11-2,CASSLGQGAWGTEAFF,TGTGCCAGCAGCTTAGGGCAGGGGGCTTGGGGCACTGAAGCTTTCTTT
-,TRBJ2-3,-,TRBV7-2,CASSRLDTQYF,TGTGCCAGCAGTCGACTAGATACGCAGTATTTT
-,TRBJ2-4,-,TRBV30,CAWSRGLQNIQYF,TGTGCCTGGAGCCGAGGACTCCAAAACATTCAGTACTTC
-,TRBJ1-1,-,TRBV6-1,CASGMGGVGTEAFF,TGTGCCAGCGGTATGGGTGGGGTGGGCACTGAAGCTTTCTTT
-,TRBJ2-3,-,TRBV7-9,CASSPLASRRVADTQYF,TGTGCCAGCAGCCCCTTGGCGTCCCGCCGGGTTGCAGATACGCAGTATTTT
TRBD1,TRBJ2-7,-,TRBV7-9,CASSPDRDHEQYF,TGTGCCAGCAGCCCAGACAGGGACCACGAGCAGTACTTC
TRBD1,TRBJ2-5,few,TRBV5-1,CASSLATGAETQYF,TGCGCCAGCAGCCTCGCGACAGGGGCAGAGACCCAGTACTTC
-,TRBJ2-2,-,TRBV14,CASSRSGTGELFF,TGTGCCAGCAGCCGATCGGGCACCGGGGAGCTGTTTTTT
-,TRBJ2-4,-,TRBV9,CASSVETGPRDGF,TGTGCCAGCAGCGTAGAGACAGGACCCAGAGATGGCTTC
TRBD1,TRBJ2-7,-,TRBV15,CATSRPGTGGAEQYF,TGTGCCACCAGCCGCCCCGGGACAGGGGGTGCGGAGCAGTACTTC
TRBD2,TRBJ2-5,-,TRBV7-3,CASSLWGLAKETQYF,TGTGCCAGCAGCTTATGGGGACTAGCAAAAGAGACCCAGTACTTC
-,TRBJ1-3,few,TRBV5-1,CASSFIPGSGNTIYF,TGCGCCAGCAGCTTCATTCCAGGGAGTGGAAACACCATATATTTT
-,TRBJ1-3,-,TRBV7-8,CASSHSGNTIYF,TGTGCCAGCAGTCACTCTGGAAACACCATATATTTT
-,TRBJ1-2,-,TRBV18,CASSPQRGGDDGYTF,TGTGCCAGCTCACCACAAAGGGGGGGCGATGATGGCTACACCTTC
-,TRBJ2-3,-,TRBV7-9,CASSLAHDDGDTQYF,TGTGCCAGCAGCTTAGCCCACGACGACGGAGATACGCAGTATTTT
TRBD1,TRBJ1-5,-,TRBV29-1,CSAAGGQLSNQPQHF,TGCAGCGCCGCGGGGGGACAGCTCAGCAATCAGCCCCAGCATTTT
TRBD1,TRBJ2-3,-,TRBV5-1,CASSLAGQGSTDTQYF,TGCGCCAGCAGCTTGGCCGGACAGGGGAGCACAGATACGCAGTATTTT
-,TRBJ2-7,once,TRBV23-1,CASSQYRPASCF,TGCGCCAGCAGTCAATATCGGCCAGCGTCATGCTTC
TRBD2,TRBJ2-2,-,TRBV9,CASSVARAAGGHTGELFF,TGTGCCAGCAGCGTAGCTCGGGCGGCGGGAGGGCACACCGGGGAGCTGTTTTTT